These T cell receptor beta chains were read from a single sample in a study of T cells after yellow fever vaccination. TCRdb called the 5' RACE reads again in MiXCR, with one record for every CDR3 protein. The sample has approximately 510,000 distinct CDR3 sequences, roughly a fifth seen once. The specimen comprised PBMCs, sampled about 20 days after the first yellow fever vaccination. The receptor set was obtained from a man aged 18 to 30 who received the YFV17D yellow fever vaccine. CDR3s include the opening cysteine and the closing phenylalanine or tryptophan. The order of the fields is clone size, J gene, D gene, V gene, CDR3 DNA, CDR3 protein. D genes are given only for firm matches. Some rows have no size entry. The others give once, few or many, or a class for an expanded clone.

.,TRBJ2-7,TRBD1,TRBV7-8,TGTGCCAGCAGCACAGGGGCCTCGATGCACTTC,CASSTGASMHF
few,TRBJ2-2,.,TRBV18,TGTGCCAGCTCACCAAGACAGACCAACACCGGGGAGCTGTTTTTT,CASSPRQTNTGELFF
.,TRBJ1-4,.,TRBV29-1,TGCAGCGTTGAAAGCAGGGATGATGAAAAACTGTTTTTT,CSVESRDDEKLFF
.,TRBJ2-4,.,TRBV6-1,TGTGCCAGCAAACGGGGGCCCGCCAAAAACATTCAGTACTTC,CASKRGPAKNIQYF
many,TRBJ2-2,TRBD1,TRBV4-3,TGCGCCAGCAGCCATGGGACAGGGGTAGTCGGGGAGCTGTTTTTT,CASSHGTGVVGELFF
.,TRBJ2-4,.,TRBV5-1,TGCGCCAGCAGCTTGGCAGAGGGCGCGTACATTCAGTACTTC,CASSLAEGAYIQYF
few,TRBJ2-3,TRBD2,TRBV5-1,TGCGCCAGCAGCTTGAAAAGCGGGGGGGGCGCAGATACGCAGTATTTT,CASSLKSGGGADTQYF
few,TRBJ1-1,.,TRBV9,TGTGCCAGCAGCAACCGGAACACTGAAGCTTTCTTT,CASSNRNTEAFF
many,TRBJ2-2,.,TRBV19,TGTGCCAGTAGCGCTCAAAACACCGGGGAGCTGTTTTTT,CASSAQNTGELFF
few,TRBJ1-2,.,TRBV15,TGTGCCACCAGCAGAGACAGGCAAGGCTACGGCTACACCTTC,CATSRDRQGYGYTF
.,TRBJ2-1,.,TRBV27,TGTGCCAGCAGTGGGGGGGCTAGTTCAGTGGTCAATGAGCAGTTCTTC,CASSGGASSVVNEQFF
.,TRBJ2-3,TRBD1,TRBV7-2,TGTGTTTCGACCGACAGGGGACCCGCGCAGTATTTT,CVSTDRGPAQYF
few,TRBJ1-1,.,TRBV15,TGTGCCACCAGCAGGGTTTTGGACACTGAAGCTTTCTTT,CATSRVLDTEAFF
.,TRBJ1-1,.,TRBV5-1,TGCGCCAGCAGCTTGGCCGGGGGTTTCTCTAGTGAAGCTTTCTTT,CASSLAGGFSSEAFF
.,TRBJ2-3,.,TRBV25-1,TGTGCCAGCCGCTCGGGGGCGGCCCCCGGAGATACGCAGTATTTT,CASRSGAAPGDTQYF
few,TRBJ1-5,.,TRBV6-2/TRBV6-3,TGTGCCAGCAGAAGACAGGTCAATCAGCCCCAGCATTTT,CASRRQVNQPQHF
few,TRBJ1-5,.,TRBV12-3/TRBV12-4,TGTGCCATTCTCCTTGGGGGCTCCGGCGATCAGCCCCAGCATTTT,CAILLGGSGDQPQHF
few,TRBJ1-2,.,TRBV29-1,TGCAGCGTTCCGGGACCGACCCTTTGGGGCTACACCTTC,CSVPGPTLWGYTF
.,TRBJ2-5,.,TRBV3-1,TGTGCCAGCAGCCAAGATGCCCAGCGGGAGACCCAGTACTTC,CASSQDAQRETQYF
.,TRBJ2-7,.,TRBV7-9,TGTGCCAGCTTTGAGGACAGACTCGACTCCTACGAGCAGTACTTC,CASFEDRLDSYEQYF
few,TRBJ2-7,TRBD1,TRBV5-1,TGCGCCAGCAGCTGGACGGGACAGGGCTACGAGCAGTACTTC,CASSWTGQGYEQYF
.,TRBJ2-4,.,TRBV11-2,TGTGCCAGCAGCTTAGGAAGGGCGGGCAAAAACATTCAGTACTTC,CASSLGRAGKNIQYF
.,TRBJ2-1,.,TRBV5-1,TGCGCCAGCAGCGGGCGACCGGGACTCTCCTACAATGAGCAGTTCTTC,CASSGRPGLSYNEQFF
.,TRBJ2-7,TRBD2,TRBV29-1,TGCAGCGCCCGGGGGGGGGCCAAGGACTACGAGCAGTACTTC,CSARGGAKDYEQYF
.,TRBJ1-1,.,TRBV27,TGTGCCAGCAGTTTATTACACCAGAACACTGAAGCTTTCTTT,CASSLLHQNTEAFF
.,TRBJ2-3,.,TRBV6-5,TGTGCCAGCAGTTACGCGTCAGGGGGCACAGATACGCAGTATTTT,CASSYASGGTDTQYF
.,TRBJ1-2,TRBD1,TRBV4-3,TGCGCCAGCAGCCAACCGGACAGGGAGAACTATGGCTACACCTTC,CASSQPDRENYGYTF
few,TRBJ1-1,.,TRBV12-5,TGTGCTAGTGCCTTGGGGAACACTGAAGCTTTCTTT,CASALGNTEAFF
.,TRBJ2-2,.,TRBV9,TGTGCCAGCAGCGTAGCGGCCTTTCCCGGGGAGCTGTTTTTT,CASSVAAFPGELFF